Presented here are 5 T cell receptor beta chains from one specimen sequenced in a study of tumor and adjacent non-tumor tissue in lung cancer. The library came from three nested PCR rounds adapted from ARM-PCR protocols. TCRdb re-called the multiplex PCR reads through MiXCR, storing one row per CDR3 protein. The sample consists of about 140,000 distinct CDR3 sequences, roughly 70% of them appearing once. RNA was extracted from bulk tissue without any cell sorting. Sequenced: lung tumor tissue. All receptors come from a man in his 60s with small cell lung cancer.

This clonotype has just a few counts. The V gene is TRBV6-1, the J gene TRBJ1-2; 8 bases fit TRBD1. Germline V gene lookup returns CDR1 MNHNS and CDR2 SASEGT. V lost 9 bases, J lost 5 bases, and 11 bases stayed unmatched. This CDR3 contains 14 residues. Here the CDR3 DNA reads TGTGCCAGTGCGGGACAGGTTGGTATTTATGGCTACACCTTC. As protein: CASAGQVGIYGYTF.

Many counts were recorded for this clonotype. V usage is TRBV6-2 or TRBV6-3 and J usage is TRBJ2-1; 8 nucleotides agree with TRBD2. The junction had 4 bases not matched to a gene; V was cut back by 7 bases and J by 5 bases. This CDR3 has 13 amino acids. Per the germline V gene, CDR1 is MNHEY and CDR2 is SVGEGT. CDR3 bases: TGTGCCAGCACTCTTAGCGGGAACAATGAGCAGTTCTTC. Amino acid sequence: CASTLSGNNEQFF.

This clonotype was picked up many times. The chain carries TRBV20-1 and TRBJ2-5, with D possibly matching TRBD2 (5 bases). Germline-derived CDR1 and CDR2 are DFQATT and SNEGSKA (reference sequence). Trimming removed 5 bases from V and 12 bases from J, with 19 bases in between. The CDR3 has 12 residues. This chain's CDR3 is CSAPLASGKEYF. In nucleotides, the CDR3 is TGCAGTGCTCCCCTCGCCTCGGGGAAGGAGTACTTC.

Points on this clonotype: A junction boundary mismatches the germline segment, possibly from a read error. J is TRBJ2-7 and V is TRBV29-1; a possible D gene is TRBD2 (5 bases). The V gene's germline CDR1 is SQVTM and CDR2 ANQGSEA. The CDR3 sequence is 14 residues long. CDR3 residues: CRVEDRDSLYEQYF. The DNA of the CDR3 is TGCCGCGTTGAAGACCGGGATAGCCTATACGAGCAGTACTTC.

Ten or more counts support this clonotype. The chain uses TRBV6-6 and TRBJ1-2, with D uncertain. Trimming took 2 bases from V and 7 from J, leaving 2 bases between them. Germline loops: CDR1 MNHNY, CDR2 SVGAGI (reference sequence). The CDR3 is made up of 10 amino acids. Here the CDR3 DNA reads TGTGCCAGCAGTTACCCTGGCTACACCTTC. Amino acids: CASSYPGYTF.